The clone carrying this T cell receptor (beta chain) was detected only once. Antigen specificity is unknown. This CDR3 has 16 amino acids. The V gene end was trimmed by 0 bases and the J gene end by 4 bases; junction bases not matched to a gene: 4. Germline V gene data show CDR1 as SGHKS and CDR2 as YYEKEE (reference sequence). The source of the sample is a study of T cell repertoires in cytomegalovirus infection. On the study more broadly: Through public TCR beta signatures, both CMV infection and matching HLA type were indicated.

TCRdb re-derived calls from the reads in MiXCR, one entry per CDR3 protein. The table has about 230,000 distinct CDR3 sequences, under 25% seen once; the top ten hold 18%. Study-level points and caveats: CMV carriers with the relevant HLA were identified by cumulative public TCR beta family frequency. The response measured ex vivo was dominated by TCR beta clonotypes (HLA-C-restricted and CMV-specific).

Sequenced material: CD8+ T cells from PBMCs. The sequence came from a human donor in good health (CMV status not recorded). Some clones in this sample may be carry-over from other donors' samples. The chain links TRBV5-5 to TRBJ1-6, with 7 bases that match TRBD1. CDR3 sequence reads: CASSLEGQVYNSPLHF. In DNA form, the CDR3 reads TGTGCCAGCAGCTTGGAAGGACAGGTTTATAATTCACCCCTCCACTTT.